The present TCR beta chain was sequenced within a study of T cell repertoires in cytomegalovirus infection. Study in general: Selection of CMV epitopes for the study included recently identified HLA-C-restricted and well-studied HLA-B-restricted ones. A matching HLA type, together with CMV infection, was signaled by public TCR beta signatures.

The trim removed 0 bases at V and 0 bases at J, leaving 20 bases unmatched. CDR1 SGHTA and CDR2 FQGNSA come from the germline V gene. The CDR3 totals 22 residues. One entry per CDR3 protein, called by TCRdb with MiXCR from the reads. This sample carries nearly 700,000 distinct CDR3 sequences, 30% to 35% of them seen once, and the ten largest clones take 15% to 20%. In its sample, this clonotype was seen many times. Its target is not known. Study-wide results and limits: In two of eight donors, the top clonotype was HLA-C-restricted CMV-specific.

This specimen was cultured PBMCs, taken from culture after CMV antigen stimulation. The sequence came from a human donor in good health (CMV status not recorded). Some clones in this sample may be carry-over from other donors' samples. The J gene is TRBJ2-1, the V gene TRBV7-2; TRBD2 agrees at 7 bases. This CDR3 is CASSLAWFPLLTSADSYNEQFF. The CDR3 DNA reads as TGTGCCAGCAGCTTAGCGTGGTTCCCCCTCCTTACTAGCGCCGACTCCTACAATGAGCAGTTCTTC.